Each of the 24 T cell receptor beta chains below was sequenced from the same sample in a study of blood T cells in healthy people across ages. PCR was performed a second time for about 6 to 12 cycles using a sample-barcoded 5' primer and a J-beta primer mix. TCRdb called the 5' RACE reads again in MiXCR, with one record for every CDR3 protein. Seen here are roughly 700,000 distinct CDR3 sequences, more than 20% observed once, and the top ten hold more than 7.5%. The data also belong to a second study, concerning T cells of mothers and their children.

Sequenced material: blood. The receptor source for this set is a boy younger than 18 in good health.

Here the CDR3 DNA reads TGTGCCAGCAGCCCGATACTAGACAATGAGCAGTTCTTC. It specifies CASSPILDNEQFF. V and J are TRBV13 and TRBJ2-5; tentatively, D is TRBD2 (5 bases). The J call may be in error: the DNA end matches TRBJ2-1 better. Per germline, CDR1 PRHDT and CDR2 FYEKMQ (reference sequence). The CDR3 sequence is 13 residues long.

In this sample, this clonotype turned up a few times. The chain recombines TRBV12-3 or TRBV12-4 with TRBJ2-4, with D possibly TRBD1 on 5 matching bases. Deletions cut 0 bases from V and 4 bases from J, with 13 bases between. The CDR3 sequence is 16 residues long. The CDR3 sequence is CASSLARFRAKNIQYF. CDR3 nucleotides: TGTGCCAGCAGTTTAGCGCGTTTCAGGGCAAAAAACATTCAGTACTTC.

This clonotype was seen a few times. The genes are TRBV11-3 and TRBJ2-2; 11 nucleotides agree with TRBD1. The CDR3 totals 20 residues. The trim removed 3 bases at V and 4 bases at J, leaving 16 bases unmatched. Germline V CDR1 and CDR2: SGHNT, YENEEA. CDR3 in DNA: TGTGCCAGCAGCTTCGAGGACAGGGGGCGCTTCTCCGCGTTCACCGGGGAGCTGTTTTTT. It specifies CASSFEDRGRFSAFTGELFF.

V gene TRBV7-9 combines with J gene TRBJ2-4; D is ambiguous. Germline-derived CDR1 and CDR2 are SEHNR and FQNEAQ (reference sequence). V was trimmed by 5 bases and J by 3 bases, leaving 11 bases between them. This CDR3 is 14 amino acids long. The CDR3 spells CASSREAGKNIQYF. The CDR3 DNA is TGTGCCAGCAGCCGCGAGGCAGGCAAAAACATTCAGTACTTC.

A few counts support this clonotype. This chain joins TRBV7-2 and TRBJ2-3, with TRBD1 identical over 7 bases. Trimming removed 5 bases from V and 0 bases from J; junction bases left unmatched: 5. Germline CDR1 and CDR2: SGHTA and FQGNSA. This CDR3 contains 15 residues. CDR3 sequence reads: CASSRTGASTDTQYF. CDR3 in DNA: TGTGCCAGCAGCCGGACAGGCGCGAGCACAGATACGCAGTATTTT.

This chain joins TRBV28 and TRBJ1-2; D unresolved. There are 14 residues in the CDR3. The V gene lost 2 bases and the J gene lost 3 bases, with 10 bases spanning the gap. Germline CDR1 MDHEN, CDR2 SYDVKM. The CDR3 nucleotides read TGTGCCAGCAGTTTAACCGGGCAGTACTATGGCTACACCTTC. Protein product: CASSLTGQYYGYTF.

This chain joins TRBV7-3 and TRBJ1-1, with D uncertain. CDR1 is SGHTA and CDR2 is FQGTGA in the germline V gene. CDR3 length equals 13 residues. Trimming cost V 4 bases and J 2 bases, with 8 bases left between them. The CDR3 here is CASSYHPNTEAFF. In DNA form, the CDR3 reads TGTGCCAGCAGCTACCATCCAAACACTGAAGCTTTCTTT.

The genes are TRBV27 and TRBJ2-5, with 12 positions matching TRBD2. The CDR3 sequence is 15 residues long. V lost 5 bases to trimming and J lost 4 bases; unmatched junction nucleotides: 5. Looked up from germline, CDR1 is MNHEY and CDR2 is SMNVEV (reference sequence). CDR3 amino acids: CASSDGLAGRETQYF. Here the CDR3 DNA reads TGTGCCAGCAGTGACGGACTAGCGGGACGAGAGACCCAGTACTTC.

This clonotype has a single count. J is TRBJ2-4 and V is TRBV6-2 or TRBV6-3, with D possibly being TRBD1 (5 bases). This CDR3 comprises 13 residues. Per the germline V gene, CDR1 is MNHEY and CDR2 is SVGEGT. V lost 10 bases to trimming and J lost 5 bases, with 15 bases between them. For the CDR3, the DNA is TGTGCCACCGGAATGGGGCCCCAAAACATTCAGTACTTC. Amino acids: CATGMGPQNIQYF.

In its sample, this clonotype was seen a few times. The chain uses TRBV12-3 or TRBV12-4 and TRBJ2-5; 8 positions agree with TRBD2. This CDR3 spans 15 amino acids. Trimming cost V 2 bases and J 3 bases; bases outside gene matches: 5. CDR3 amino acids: CASSLLPAGEETQYF. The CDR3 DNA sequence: TGTGCCAGCAGTTTACTCCCAGCGGGGGAAGAGACCCAGTACTTC.

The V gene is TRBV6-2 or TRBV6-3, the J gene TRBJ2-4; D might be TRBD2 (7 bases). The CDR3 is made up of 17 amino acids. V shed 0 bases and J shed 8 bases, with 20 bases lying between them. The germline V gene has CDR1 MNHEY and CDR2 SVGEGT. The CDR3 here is CASSYSWPGDYGDIQYF. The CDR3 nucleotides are TGTGCCAGCAGTTACTCGTGGCCAGGGGACTACGGGGACATTCAGTACTTC.

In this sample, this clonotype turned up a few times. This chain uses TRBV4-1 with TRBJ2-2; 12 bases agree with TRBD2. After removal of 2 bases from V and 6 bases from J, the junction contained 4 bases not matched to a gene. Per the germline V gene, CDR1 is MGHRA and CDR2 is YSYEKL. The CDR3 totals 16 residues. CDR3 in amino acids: CASSQTSGRTAGELFF. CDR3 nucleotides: TGCGCCAGCAGCCAAACTAGCGGGAGGACGGCCGGGGAGCTGTTTTTT.

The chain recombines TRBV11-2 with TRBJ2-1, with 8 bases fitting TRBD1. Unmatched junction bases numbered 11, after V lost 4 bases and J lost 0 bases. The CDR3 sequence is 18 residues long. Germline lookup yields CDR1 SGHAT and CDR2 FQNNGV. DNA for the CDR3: TGTGCCAGCAGCTCGGACAGGGTTCGAGGAAGCTCCTACAATGAGCAGTTCTTC. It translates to CASSSDRVRGSSYNEQFF.

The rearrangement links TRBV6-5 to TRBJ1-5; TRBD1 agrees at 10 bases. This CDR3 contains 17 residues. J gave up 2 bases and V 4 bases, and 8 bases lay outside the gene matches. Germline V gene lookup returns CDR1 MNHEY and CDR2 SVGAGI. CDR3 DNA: TGTGCCAGCAGTTTACACCCAGGGACAGGGGGCAATCAGCCCCAGCATTTT. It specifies CASSLHPGTGGNQPQHF.

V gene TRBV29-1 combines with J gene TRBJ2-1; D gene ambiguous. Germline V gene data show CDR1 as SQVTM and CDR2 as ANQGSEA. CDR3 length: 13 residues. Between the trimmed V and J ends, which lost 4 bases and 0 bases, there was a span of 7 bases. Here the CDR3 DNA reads TGCAGCGTTGTTGGCGGCTCCTACAATGAGCAGTTCTTC. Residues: CSVVGGSYNEQFF.

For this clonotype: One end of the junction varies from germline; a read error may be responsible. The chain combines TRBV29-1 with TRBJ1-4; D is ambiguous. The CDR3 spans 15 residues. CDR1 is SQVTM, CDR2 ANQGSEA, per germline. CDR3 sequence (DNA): TGCAGCGTTGTTGAAGACACCCTCTTTTCTGAAGAACTGTTTTTT. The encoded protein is CSVVEDTLFSEELFF.

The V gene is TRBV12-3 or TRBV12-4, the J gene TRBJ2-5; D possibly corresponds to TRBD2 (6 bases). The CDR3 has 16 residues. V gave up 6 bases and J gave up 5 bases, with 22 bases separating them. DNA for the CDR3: TGTGCCAGCAGCCGCCCCTACCCTGATGGGGGGGAGACCCAGTACTTC. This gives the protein CASSRPYPDGGETQYF.

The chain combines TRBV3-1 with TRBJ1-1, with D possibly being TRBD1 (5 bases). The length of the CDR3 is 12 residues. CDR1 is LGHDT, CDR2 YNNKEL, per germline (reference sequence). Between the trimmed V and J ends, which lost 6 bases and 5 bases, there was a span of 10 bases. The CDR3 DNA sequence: TGTGCCAGCAGTCAACGGGGGACTGAAGCTTTCTTT. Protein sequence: CASSQRGTEAFF.

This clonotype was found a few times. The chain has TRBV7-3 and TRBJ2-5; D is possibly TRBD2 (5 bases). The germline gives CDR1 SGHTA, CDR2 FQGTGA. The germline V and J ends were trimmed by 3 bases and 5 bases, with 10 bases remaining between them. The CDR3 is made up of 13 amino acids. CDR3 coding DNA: TGTGCCAGCAGCTTTGGGTGGGAGGAGACCCAGTACTTC. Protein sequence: CASSFGWEETQYF.

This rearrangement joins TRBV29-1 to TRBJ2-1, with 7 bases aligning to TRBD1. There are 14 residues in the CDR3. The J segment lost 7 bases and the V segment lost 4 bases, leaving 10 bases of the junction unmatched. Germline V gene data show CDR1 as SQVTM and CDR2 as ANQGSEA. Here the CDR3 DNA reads TGCAGCGTTGTTGGGGACAGCCTGCAAAATGAGCAGTTCTTC. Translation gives CSVVGDSLQNEQFF.

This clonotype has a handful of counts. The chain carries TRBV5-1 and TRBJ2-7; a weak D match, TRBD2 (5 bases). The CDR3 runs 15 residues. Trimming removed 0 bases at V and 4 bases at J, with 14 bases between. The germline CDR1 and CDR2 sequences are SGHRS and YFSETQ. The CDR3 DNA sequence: TGCGCCAGCAGCTTGGCCCGAGGGATTAGATACGAGCAGTACTTC. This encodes CASSLARGIRYEQYF.

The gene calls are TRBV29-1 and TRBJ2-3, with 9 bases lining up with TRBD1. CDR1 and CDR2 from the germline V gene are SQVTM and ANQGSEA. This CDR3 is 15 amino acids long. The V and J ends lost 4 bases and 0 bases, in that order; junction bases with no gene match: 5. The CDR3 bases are TGCAGCGTTGCCCCTACAGGGGGCAGCACAGATACGCAGTATTTT. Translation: CSVAPTGGSTDTQYF.

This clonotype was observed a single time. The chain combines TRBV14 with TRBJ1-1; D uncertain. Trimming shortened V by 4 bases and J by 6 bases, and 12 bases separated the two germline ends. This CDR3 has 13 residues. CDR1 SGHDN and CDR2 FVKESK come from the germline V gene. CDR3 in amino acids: CASSLDPAPEAFF. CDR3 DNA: TGTGCCAGCAGCCTTGACCCGGCACCTGAAGCTTTCTTT.

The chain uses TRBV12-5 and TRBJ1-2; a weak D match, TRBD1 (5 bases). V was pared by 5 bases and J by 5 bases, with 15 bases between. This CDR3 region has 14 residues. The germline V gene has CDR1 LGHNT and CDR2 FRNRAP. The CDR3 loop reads CASGQPGARYGYTF. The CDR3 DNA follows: TGTGCTAGTGGTCAGCCCGGGGCGAGGTATGGCTACACCTTC.